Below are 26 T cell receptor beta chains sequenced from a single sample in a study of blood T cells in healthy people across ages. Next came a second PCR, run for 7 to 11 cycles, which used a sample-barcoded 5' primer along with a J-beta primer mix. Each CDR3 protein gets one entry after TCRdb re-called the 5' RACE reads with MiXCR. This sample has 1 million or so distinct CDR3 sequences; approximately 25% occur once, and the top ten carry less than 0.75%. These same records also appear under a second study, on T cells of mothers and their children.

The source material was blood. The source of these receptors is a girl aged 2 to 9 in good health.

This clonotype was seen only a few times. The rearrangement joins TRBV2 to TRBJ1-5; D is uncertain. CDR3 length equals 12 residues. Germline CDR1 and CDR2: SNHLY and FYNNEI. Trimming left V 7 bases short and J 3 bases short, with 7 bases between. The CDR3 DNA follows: TGTGCCAGCACTAATATCAATCAGCCCCAGCATTTT. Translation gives CASTNINQPQHF.

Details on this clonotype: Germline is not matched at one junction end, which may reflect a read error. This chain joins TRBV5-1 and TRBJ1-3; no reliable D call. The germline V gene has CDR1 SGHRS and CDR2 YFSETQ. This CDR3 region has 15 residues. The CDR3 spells CASSPDIGFGNTIHF. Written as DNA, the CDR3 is TGCGCCAGCAGCCCTGACATTGGGTTTGGAAACACCATACATTTT.

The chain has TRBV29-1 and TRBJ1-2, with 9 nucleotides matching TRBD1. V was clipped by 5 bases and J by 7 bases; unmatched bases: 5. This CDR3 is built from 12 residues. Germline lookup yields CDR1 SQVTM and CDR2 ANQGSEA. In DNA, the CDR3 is TGCAGCGTTTCACAGGGACAGGGTGGCTACACCTTC. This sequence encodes CSVSQGQGGYTF. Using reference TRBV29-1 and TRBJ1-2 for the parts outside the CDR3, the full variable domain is SAVISQKPSRDICQRGTSLTIQCQVDSQVTMMFWYRQQPGQSLTLIATANQGSEATYESGFVIDKFPISRPNLTFSTLTVSNMSPEDSSIYLCSVSQGQGGYTFGSGTRLTVV.

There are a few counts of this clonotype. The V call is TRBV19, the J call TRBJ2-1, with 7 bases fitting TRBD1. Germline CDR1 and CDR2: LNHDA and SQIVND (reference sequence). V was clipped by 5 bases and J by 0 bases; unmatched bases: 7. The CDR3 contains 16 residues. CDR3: CASSPLRGHSYNEQFF. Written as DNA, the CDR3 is TGTGCCAGTAGTCCTCTTAGGGGGCACTCCTACAATGAGCAGTTCTTC.

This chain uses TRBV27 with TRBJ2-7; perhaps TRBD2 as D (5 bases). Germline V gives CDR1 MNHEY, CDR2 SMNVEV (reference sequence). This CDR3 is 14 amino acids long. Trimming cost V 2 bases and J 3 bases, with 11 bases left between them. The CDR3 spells CASSLTAGGYEQYF. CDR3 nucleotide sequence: TGTGCCAGCAGTTTAACGGCGGGTGGCTACGAGCAGTACTTC.

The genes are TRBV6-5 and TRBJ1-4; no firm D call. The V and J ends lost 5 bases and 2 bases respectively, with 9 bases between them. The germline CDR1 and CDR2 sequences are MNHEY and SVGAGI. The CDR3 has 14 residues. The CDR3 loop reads CASSVVGTNEKLFF. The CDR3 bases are TGTGCCAGCAGTGTTGTAGGGACTAATGAAAAACTGTTTTTT.

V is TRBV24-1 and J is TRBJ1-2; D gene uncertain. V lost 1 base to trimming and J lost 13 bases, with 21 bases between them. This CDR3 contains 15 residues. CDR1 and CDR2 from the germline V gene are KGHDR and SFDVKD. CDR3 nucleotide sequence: TGTGCCACCAGTGATTTTACAGCCTTAAGAATTGTTTTCACCTTC. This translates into CATSDFTALRIVFTF.

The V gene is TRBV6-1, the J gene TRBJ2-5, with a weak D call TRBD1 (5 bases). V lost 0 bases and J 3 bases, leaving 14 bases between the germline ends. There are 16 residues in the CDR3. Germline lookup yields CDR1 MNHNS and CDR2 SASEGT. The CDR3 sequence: CASSEAPRAAEETQYF. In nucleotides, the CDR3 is TGTGCCAGCAGTGAAGCGCCCAGGGCGGCGGAAGAGACCCAGTACTTC.

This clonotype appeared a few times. The CDR3 region is CASSGGSRQPGGGQYF. For the CDR3, the DNA is TGTGCCAGCAGTGGGGGGTCCAGGCAGCCCGGTGGTGGGCAGTACTTC. The gene calls are TRBV25-1 and TRBJ2-7; D is perhaps TRBD1 or TRBD2 (5 bases each). There are 16 residues in the CDR3. From germline, CDR1 is MGHDK and CDR2 SYGVNS. V lost 4 bases to trimming and J lost 9 bases, with 25 bases between them.

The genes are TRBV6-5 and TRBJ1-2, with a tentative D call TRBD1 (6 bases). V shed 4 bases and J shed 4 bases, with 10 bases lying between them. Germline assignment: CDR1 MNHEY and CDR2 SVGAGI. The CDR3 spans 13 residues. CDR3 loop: CASSSGGPYGYTF. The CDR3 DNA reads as TGTGCCAGCAGTTCGGGGGGGCCCTATGGCTACACCTTC.

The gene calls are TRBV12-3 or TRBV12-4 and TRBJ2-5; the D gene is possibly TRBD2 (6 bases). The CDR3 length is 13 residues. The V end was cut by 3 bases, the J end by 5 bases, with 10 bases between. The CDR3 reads CASSFRESETQYF. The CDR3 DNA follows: TGTGCCAGCAGTTTCCGGGAGTCGGAGACCCAGTACTTC.

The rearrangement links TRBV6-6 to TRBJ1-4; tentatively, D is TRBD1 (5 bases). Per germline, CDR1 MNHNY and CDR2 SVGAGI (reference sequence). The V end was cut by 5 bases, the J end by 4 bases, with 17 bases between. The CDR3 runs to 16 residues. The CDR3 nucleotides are TGTGCCAGCAGTACCAGGGAGATTGCGATTAATGAAAAACTGTTTTTT. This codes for CASSTREIAINEKLFF.

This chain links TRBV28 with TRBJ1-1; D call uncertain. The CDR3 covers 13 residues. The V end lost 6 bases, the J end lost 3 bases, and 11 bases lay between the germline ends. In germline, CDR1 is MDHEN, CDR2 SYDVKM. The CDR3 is CASSYPGYTEAFF. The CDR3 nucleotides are TGTGCCAGCAGCTATCCCGGGTACACTGAAGCTTTCTTT. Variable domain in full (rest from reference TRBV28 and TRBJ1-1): DVKVTQSSRYLVKRTGEKVFLECVQDMDHENMFWYRQDPGLGLRLIYFSYDVKMKEKGDIPEGYSVSREKKERFSLILESASTNQTSMYLCASSYPGYTEAFFGQGTRLTVV.

The CDR3 loop reads CASRWDRESETQYF. DNA for the CDR3: TGTGCCAGCAGATGGGACAGGGAATCGGAGACCCAGTACTTC. The chain couples TRBV6-5 to TRBJ2-5; 9 bases map to TRBD1. The CDR3 contains 14 residues. Unmatched junction bases numbered 7, after V lost 6 bases and J lost 5 bases. Germline loops: CDR1 MNHEY, CDR2 SVGAGI.

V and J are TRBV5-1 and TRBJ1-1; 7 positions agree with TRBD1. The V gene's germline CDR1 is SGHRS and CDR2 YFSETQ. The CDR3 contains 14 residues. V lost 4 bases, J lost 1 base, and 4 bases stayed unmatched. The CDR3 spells CASSHRDRNTEAFF. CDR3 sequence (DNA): TGCGCCAGCAGCCACCGGGACAGGAACACTGAAGCTTTCTTT.

CDR3 protein: CASTPSGTDAEKLFF. DNA for the CDR3: TGTGCCAGCACCCCCTCGGGGACAGACGCTGAAAAACTGTTTTTT. V is TRBV6-6 and J is TRBJ1-4; 7 nucleotides align to TRBD1. V dropped 7 bases and J dropped 7; count of bases not matched to a gene: 12. The CDR3 extends over 15 amino acids. The germline V gene has CDR1 MNHNY and CDR2 SVGAGI (reference sequence).

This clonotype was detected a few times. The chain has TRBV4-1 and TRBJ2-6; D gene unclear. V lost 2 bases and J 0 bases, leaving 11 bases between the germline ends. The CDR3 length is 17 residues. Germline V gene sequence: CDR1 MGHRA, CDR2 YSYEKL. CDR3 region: CASSQSASYSGANVLTF. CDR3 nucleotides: TGCGCCAGCAGCCAATCTGCCAGTTACTCTGGGGCCAACGTCCTGACTTTC.

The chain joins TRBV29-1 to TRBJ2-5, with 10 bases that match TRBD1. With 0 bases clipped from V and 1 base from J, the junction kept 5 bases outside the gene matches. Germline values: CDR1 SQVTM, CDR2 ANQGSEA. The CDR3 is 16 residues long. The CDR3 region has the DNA TGCAGCGTTGAAGATGCCGGGACAGGGGCCCAAGAGACCCAGTACTTC. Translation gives CSVEDAGTGAQETQYF.

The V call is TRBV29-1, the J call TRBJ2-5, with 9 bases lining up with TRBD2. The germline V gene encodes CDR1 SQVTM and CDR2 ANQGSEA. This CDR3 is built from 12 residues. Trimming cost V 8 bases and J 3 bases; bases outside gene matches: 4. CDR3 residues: CSTIAGEETQYF. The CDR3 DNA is TGCAGCACTATAGCGGGAGAAGAGACCCAGTACTTC.

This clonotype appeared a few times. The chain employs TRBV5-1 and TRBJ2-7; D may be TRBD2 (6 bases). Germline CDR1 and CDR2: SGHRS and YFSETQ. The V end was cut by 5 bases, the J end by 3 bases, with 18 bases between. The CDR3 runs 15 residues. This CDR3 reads CASRVAAQTIYEQYF. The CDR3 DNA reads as TGCGCCAGCAGGGTAGCGGCTCAGACCATCTACGAGCAGTACTTC.

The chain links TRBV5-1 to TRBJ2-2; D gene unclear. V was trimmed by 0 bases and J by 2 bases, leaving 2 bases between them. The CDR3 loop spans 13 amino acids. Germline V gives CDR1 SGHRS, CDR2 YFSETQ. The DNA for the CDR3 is TGCGCCAGCAGCTTGGATAACACCGGGGAGCTGTTTTTT. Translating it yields CASSLDNTGELFF.

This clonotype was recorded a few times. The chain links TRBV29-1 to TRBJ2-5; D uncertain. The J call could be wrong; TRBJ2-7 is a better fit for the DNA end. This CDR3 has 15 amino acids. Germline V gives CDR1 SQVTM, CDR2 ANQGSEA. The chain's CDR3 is CSVFSGISESYEQYF. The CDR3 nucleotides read TGCAGCGTTTTTTCTGGGATAAGTGAGTCCTACGAGCAGTACTTC.

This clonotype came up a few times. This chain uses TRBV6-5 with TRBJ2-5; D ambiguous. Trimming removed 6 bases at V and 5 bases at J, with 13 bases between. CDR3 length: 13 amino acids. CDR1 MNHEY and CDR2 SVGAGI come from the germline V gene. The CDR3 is CASRPTPRETQYF. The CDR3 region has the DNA TGTGCCAGCAGGCCCACCCCCAGGGAGACCCAGTACTTC.

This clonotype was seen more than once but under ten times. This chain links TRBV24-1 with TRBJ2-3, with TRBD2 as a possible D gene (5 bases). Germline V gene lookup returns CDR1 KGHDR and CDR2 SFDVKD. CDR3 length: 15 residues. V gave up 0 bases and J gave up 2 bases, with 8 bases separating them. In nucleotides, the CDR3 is TGTGCCACCAGTGATTTGTACGGGAACACAGATACGCAGTATTTT. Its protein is CATSDLYGNTDTQYF.

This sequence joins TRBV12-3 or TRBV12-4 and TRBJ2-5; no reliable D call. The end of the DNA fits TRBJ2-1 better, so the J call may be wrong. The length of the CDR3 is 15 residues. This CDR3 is CASSLVGQNYNEQFF. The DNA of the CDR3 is TGTGCCAGCAGTTTAGTTGGGCAGAACTACAATGAGCAGTTCTTC.

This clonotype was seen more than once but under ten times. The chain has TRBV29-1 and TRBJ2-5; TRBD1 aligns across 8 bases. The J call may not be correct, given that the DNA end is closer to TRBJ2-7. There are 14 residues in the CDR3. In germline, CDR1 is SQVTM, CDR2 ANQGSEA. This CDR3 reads CSVEVTGVAYEQYF. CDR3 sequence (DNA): TGCAGCGTTGAGGTGACAGGGGTAGCCTACGAGCAGTACTTC.